This T cell receptor (beta chain) is from a study of metastatic and nonmetastatic thyroid tumors (dated by TCRdb to 2020 to 2022). About the full investigation: Repertoires from peripheral blood and from tumor or nodule tissue samples of malignant and benign thyroid patients were compared.

The library was built by means of PCR. Sequencing took place on an Illumina HiSeq 4000. High-throughput sequencing was used to profile the TCR beta-chain CDR3 region of each patient. On the study's bioinformatics: A classifier to discriminate distant-metastatic papillary thyroid cancer patients was built from CDR3 differences across clinicopathological groups. To measure repertoire diversity the researchers used the Shannon index, while the Morisita-Horn index served to gauge how similar the tumor and blood repertoires were. The raw public data were reprocessed by TCRdb itself: fastp quality trimming at Q25, MiXCR clonotype calling, in-frame beta chains only. These V and J calls originate from TCRdb's pipeline instead of the authors' own analysis. The sample records under 35,000 clones, over 20% of which are singletons. Together, the top ten hold less than 15% of the sample. CDR3 length: 14 amino acids, cysteine to phenylalanine. Just the 42-base CDR3 DNA is kept, in frame starting at base 1. CDR1 SNHLY and CDR2 FYNNEI are derived from the germline V gene. The junction carries 11 bases between V and J, which are trimmed by 3 bases and 5 bases respectively.

Here is what the overall study found, with its caveats: In both blood and tumor samples, TCR beta diversity was reported to be significantly higher in malignant tumors than in benign nodules.

None of the patients had been given any treatment before thyroid surgery. Using T-cell receptor beta sequencing, the researchers looked back retrospectively at clinical samples from patients, gathered between the early 2010s and the late 2010s. This clone appeared many times. Its antigen is unknown. Per-nucleotide qualities are absent, and no much larger clonotype sits a single base away. The TCR originated in a female donor with papillary thyroid cancer or a benign thyroid nodule (not recorded which). Some clones in this sample may be carry-over from other donors' samples. In this chain, TRBV2 is recombined with TRBJ1-5; too little of a D gene remains to name it. Input material: blood. The nucleotide sequence reads as follows: TGTGCCAGCAGTGACGGAGGAGGGTATCAGCCCCAGCATTTT. It encodes CASSDGGGYQPQHF.